The clone carrying this T cell receptor (beta chain) was found once. Sequencing used immunoSEQ multiplex PCR; TCRdb keeps in-frame clones, though not all of them. The table lists tens of thousands of clones, roughly 85% of them singletons. The V gene lost 0 bases and the J gene lost 4 bases, with 19 bases spanning the gap. This CDR3 has 17 residues. The germline V gene has CDR1 SGHDT and CDR2 YYEEEE. This record comes from a study of sequential checkpoint blockade in melanoma. Study in general: After both sequences, patients received maintenance nivolumab.

The treatment was: randomized to nivolumab then ipilimumab (arm A) or the reverse (arm B). No patient had prior DNA-damaging chemotherapy. PBMC sorting kept live CD3+CD8+ cells without CD19 or CD56. This specimen was CD8+ T cells sorted from blood (inferred from file names), taken from a patient given nivolumab and ipilimumab in sequence. The chain couples TRBV5-6 to TRBJ1-1, with D possibly being TRBD1 (6 bases). This clonotype was obtained from a human donor with melanoma. CDR3 in amino acids: CASSLAGARGKVTEAFF. CDR3 coding DNA: TGTGCCAGCAGCTTGGCAGGGGCTAGGGGGAAGGTCACTGAAGCTTTCTTT.